The 17 T cell receptor beta chains listed next were all sequenced from one sample in a study of T cells in women clearing cervical HPV infection. Assay used: immunoSEQ multiplex PCR; TCRdb lists only in-frame clones, some missing. This table holds roughly 22,000 clones. What was sequenced was blood buffy coat. The receptors were gathered from a woman aged 18 to 75 with a cervical HPV16 infection that either progressed to CIN3+ or cleared (not recorded which).

This clone is deemed medium-sized by its frequency. The CDR3 goes on 3 residues after the read ends, and that part is filled in from the germline J gene. This chain joins TRBV4-1 and TRBJ2-3; a weak D match, TRBD2 (5 bases). The CDR3 loop spans 14 amino acids. Per germline, CDR1 MGHRA and CDR2 YSYEKL. V was trimmed by 1 base and J by 5 bases, leaving 10 bases between them. Here the CDR3 reads CASSQVSVQDTQYF. Partial CDR3 DNA: TGCGCCAGCAGCCAAGTTAGCGTGCAAGATACG.

With respect to this clone: The read gets to within 3 residues of the CDR3 end, and the germline J gene fills in the rest. The chain has TRBV19 and TRBJ1-1, with D tentatively TRBD1 (5 bases). V was cut by 5 bases and J by 3 bases, with 10 bases left in between. This CDR3 has 13 residues. Germline V gene lookup returns CDR1 LNHDA and CDR2 SQIVND (reference sequence). The CDR3 is CASSVKGDTEAFF. CDR3 DNA, as far as it was read: TGTGCCAGTAGTGTGAAAGGGGACACTGAA.

Concerning this clone itself: The read halts 3 residues ahead of the CDR3 end, with the missing end drawn from the germline J gene. The genes are TRBV6-2 or TRBV6-3 and TRBJ1-2; D ambiguous. This CDR3 is built from 14 residues. V lost 6 bases to trimming and J lost 5 bases, with 16 bases between them. Looked up from germline, CDR1 is MNHEY and CDR2 is SVGEGT. The CDR3 region is CASRQTSSTYGYTF. The CDR3 DNA, read in part, is TGTGCCAGCAGACAGACAAGTAGTACGTATGGC.

A note on this clone: Coverage ceases 3 residues before the CDR3 finishes, and the germline J gene fills in the end. The chain is built from TRBV29-1 and TRBJ1-5; 10 positions match TRBD1. Per germline, CDR1 SQVTM and CDR2 ANQGSEA. The CDR3 loop spans 14 amino acids. Trimming removed 7 bases from V and 5 bases from J; junction bases left unmatched: 8. CDR3 DNA, as far as it was read: TGCAGCGCAACCGGGACAGGGGTAGATCAGCCC. Residues: CSATGTGVDQP. In full, the CDR3 reads CSATGTGVDQPQHF. The complete variable domain, with remaining parts taken from reference TRBV29-1 and TRBJ1-5, reads SAVISQKPSRDICQRGTSLTIQCQVDSQVTMMFWYRQQPGQSLTLIATANQGSEATYESGFVIDKFPISRPNLTFSTLTVSNMSPEDSSIYLCSATGTGVDQPQHFGDGTRLSIL.

With respect to this clone: The CDR3 goes on 3 residues after the read ends, and that part is filled in from the germline J gene. The chain is built from TRBV7-3 and TRBJ1-2; 9 bases fit TRBD1. V was clipped by 4 bases and J by 6 bases; unmatched bases: 3. Germline CDR1 and CDR2: SGHTA and FQGTGA. This CDR3 comprises 13 residues. CDR3 bases read: TGTGCCAGCAGCTCGTGGACAGGGGATGGC. Translated, it gives CASSSWTGDG. The full CDR3 sequence reads CASSSWTGDGYTF.

For this clone: Read sequence stops 3 residues before the CDR3 end, and the germline J gene provides the missing end. The chain employs TRBV29-1 and TRBJ2-2; 13 nucleotides agree with TRBD2. The V gene's germline CDR1 is SQVTM and CDR2 ANQGSEA. This CDR3 spans 15 amino acids. The V and J ends lost 5 bases and 5 bases, in that order; junction bases with no gene match: 5. CDR3 loop: CSVRTSGRWTGELFF. The sequenced CDR3 bases are TGCAGCGTTAGGACTAGCGGGAGATGGACCGGGGAG.

According to its frequency, this clone is medium-sized. The read terminates 3 residues ahead of where the CDR3 ends, so the germline J gene completes it. The V gene is TRBV18, the J gene TRBJ2-3; weak D call: TRBD2 (6 bases). This CDR3 is built from 14 residues. Trimming removed 3 bases from V and 3 bases from J, with 10 bases in between. CDR1 is KGHSH, CDR2 LQKENI, per germline. The CDR3 DNA, read in part, is TGTGCCAGCTCACCGGGCGGGATTACAGATACG. Amino acid sequence: CASSPGGITDT. The full CDR3 sequence reads CASSPGGITDTQYF.

Of note for this clone: The read ends 3 residues shy of where the CDR3 ends; the end is completed using the germline J gene. This chain uses TRBV5-8 with TRBJ1-1; 9 bases align to TRBD1. Per the germline V gene, CDR1 is SGHTS and CDR2 is YDEGEE. The CDR3 runs to 12 residues. The sequenced CDR3 bases are TGTGCCAGCAGCTCCGGACAGGGGAAA. Encoded protein: CASSSGQGK. The entire CDR3 protein is CASSSGQGKAFF.

Worth noting for this clone: The read finishes 3 residues shy of the CDR3 end, and the germline J gene is used to complete it. The chain links TRBV28 to TRBJ2-4, with D perhaps matching TRBD1 (5 bases). V was pared by 6 bases and J by 0 bases, with 12 bases between. Germline V CDR1 and CDR2: MDHEN, SYDVKM. This CDR3 has 15 amino acids. Incomplete CDR3 DNA: TGTGCCAGCAGCGCGGACACCCTAGCCAAAAACATT. Translation: CASSADTLAKNI. The CDR3 in its entirety is CASSADTLAKNIQYF.

Remarks on this clone: A read error may account for a junction end that differs from germline. Read data end 3 residues before the CDR3 end; the end is taken from the germline J gene. This chain uses TRBV4-2 with TRBJ1-1; 9 nucleotides match TRBD1. Germline assignment: CDR1 LGHNA and CDR2 YNFKEQ. This CDR3 has 16 residues. The CDR3 here is CASSQANRGPGTEAFF. The DNA read from the CDR3 is TGCGCCAGCAGCCAAGCCAACAGGGGGCCCGGCACTGAA.

On this clone itself: The read halts 3 residues ahead of the CDR3 end, with the missing end drawn from the germline J gene. The rearrangement uses TRBV19 and TRBJ2-7, with a possible D match to TRBD1 (6 bases). Germline values: CDR1 LNHDA, CDR2 SQIVND (reference sequence). The CDR3 runs 12 residues. V dropped 3 bases and J dropped 6 bases, with 9 bases sitting between them. The CDR3 is CASSMGAAEQYF. The sequenced part of the CDR3 DNA is TGTGCCAGTAGTATGGGGGCGGCCGAG.

Worth noting for this clone: The CDR3 goes on 3 residues after the read ends, and that part is filled in from the germline J gene. This sequence joins TRBV5-1 and TRBJ2-4, with 12 bases fitting TRBD1. V was clipped by 4 bases and J by 7 bases; unmatched bases: 15. Germline assignment: CDR1 SGHRS and CDR2 YFSETQ. The CDR3 loop spans 18 amino acids. The CDR3 reads CASSPAPPGQGAHNIQYF. Partial CDR3 DNA: TGCGCCAGCAGCCCCGCGCCCCCGGGACAGGGGGCGCATAACATT.

CDR3 DNA (partial): TGTGCCAGCCGACGGACAGGGGAAACCTACGAG. Protein sequence: CASRRTGETYE. The entire CDR3 protein is CASRRTGETYEQYF. The genes are TRBV7-2 and TRBJ2-7; 9 positions match TRBD1. The read terminates 3 residues ahead of where the CDR3 ends, so the germline J gene completes it. The CDR3 loop spans 14 amino acids. Losses at the gene ends were 8 bases for V and 2 bases for J; bases not matched to a gene: 7. Germline V CDR1 and CDR2: SGHTA, FQGNSA.

A word on this clone: The read comes to an end 3 residues before the CDR3 does, leaving the germline J gene to fill in the end. V usage is TRBV7-2 and J usage is TRBJ1-2, with D perhaps TRBD1 (6 bases). The V end lost 1 base, the J end lost 6 bases, and 15 bases lay between the germline ends. Per the germline V gene, CDR1 is SGHTA and CDR2 is FQGNSA. CDR3 length: 15 amino acids. The CDR3 is CASSLGDRNSDGYTF. The covered CDR3 bases are TGTGCCAGCAGCTTAGGAGACAGGAACAGTGATGGC.

A note on this clone: The sequence runs out 3 residues before the end of the CDR3; the remainder is reconstructed from the germline J gene. The chain joins TRBV29-1 to TRBJ1-3; D might be TRBD1 (6 bases). The V gene lost 4 bases and the J gene lost 4 bases, with 11 bases spanning the gap. Germline CDR1 and CDR2: SQVTM and ANQGSEA. The CDR3 consists of 13 residues. Here the CDR3 reads CSVAGVSGNTIYF. Incomplete CDR3 DNA: TGCAGCGTTGCAGGGGTCTCGGGAAACACC.

As for this clone: The CDR3 is cut off 3 residues early in the read; its end comes from the germline J gene. The V and J genes are TRBV19 and TRBJ2-1; TRBD1 aligns across 9 bases. The trim removed 5 bases at V and 6 bases at J, leaving 8 bases unmatched. CDR1 is LNHDA and CDR2 is SQIVND in the germline V gene (reference sequence). The CDR3 runs to 15 residues. CDR3 protein: CASSPGTGSPNEQFF. CDR3 DNA, as far as it was read: TGTGCCAGTAGTCCCGGGACAGGGAGTCCCAATGAG.

Of note for this clone: From the germline J gene comes the end of the CDR3, since the read stops 3 residues before it. The V and J genes are TRBV19 and TRBJ2-1; 14 positions agree with TRBD2. Germline lookup yields CDR1 LNHDA and CDR2 SQIVND (reference sequence). V lost 5 bases and J lost 0; bases outside the gene matches: 9. CDR3 length: 19 residues. The CDR3 sequence is CASSFLGTSGSASYNEQFF. The CDR3 bases that were read are TGTGCCAGTAGTTTCCTCGGGACTAGCGGGAGCGCCTCCTACAATGAG.